This TCR beta chain appears in the sequencing data of a study of T cell repertoires in cytomegalovirus infection. Study-wide background: Selection of CMV epitopes for the study included recently identified HLA-C-restricted and well-studied HLA-B-restricted ones. It was the public TCR beta signatures that indicated both CMV infection and matching HLA type.

TCRdb itself ran the reads through MiXCR, one entry per CDR3 protein. The data contain roughly 87,000 distinct CDR3 sequences, 25% to 30% of them singletons. This clonotype was detected a few times. As yet, its antigen is unknown. Study-wide results and caveats: Carriers of CMV and the relevant HLA type were discriminated by public TCR beta frequency. The ex vivo response showed dominance by HLA-C-restricted CMV-specific TCR beta clonotypes.

The germline CDR1 and CDR2 sequences are MNHGY and SVAAGI. V was trimmed by 2 bases and J by 4 bases, leaving 12 bases between them. This CDR3 is built from 14 residues. This sequence joins TRBV6-9 and TRBJ2-7, with D perhaps TRBD2 (5 bases). The sequencing used CD8+ T cells from cultured PBMCs, collected from culture after CMV antigen stimulation. The source of this sequence is a human donor in good health (CMV status not recorded). Some clones in this sample may be carry-over from other donors' samples. CDR3 region: CASSYEPGEYEQYF. The CDR3, as DNA: TGTGCCAGCAGTTATGAGCCTGGGGAGTACGAGCAGTACTTC.